A selection of T cell receptor beta chains follows, all from one sample in a study of graft-versus-host responses after intestinal transplantation. These receptors lack a known antigen. The data were produced by immunoSEQ multiplex PCR, yet TCRdb's version contains in-frame clones alone and is incomplete. The data show around 69,000 clones, around 90% seen once. Sequences were derived from unstimulated CD8+ T cells sorted from spleen or lymph node cells, sampled before transplant. These receptors were obtained from a human donor who was the organ donor for an intestinal transplant. CDR3s include the opening cysteine and the closing phenylalanine or tryptophan. Where a row states a size, it is once, few, many or the class of an expanded clone; other rows omit it.

TRBJ2-3	once	TRBV28	CASDSRIAGLTDTQYF
TRBJ1-5	NA	TRBV2	CASDLWGNNQPQHF
TRBJ1-2	NA	TRBV7-8	CASSSGGGHGYTF
TRBJ2-1	NA	TRBV4-1	CASSQAPGQIYNEQFF
TRBJ2-1	medium-sized	TRBV5-5	CASSLAGNEQFF
TRBJ1-4	NA	TRBV5-1	CASSLGQRGEKLFF
TRBJ2-5	NA	TRBV5-1	CASSRRGGAIQETQYF
TRBJ2-1	NA	TRBV29-1	CSVEVFSDSADEQFF
TRBJ1-2	NA	TRBV5-1	CASSFRGAQTYGYTF
TRBJ1-1	NA	TRBV28	CASSQTPGGRAEAEAFF
TRBJ1-4	NA	TRBV6-5	CASRSFRDSNEKLFF
TRBJ2-3	NA	TRBV9	CASSVFRRRGPPDTQYF
TRBJ1-6	few	TRBV6-1	CASSEGDWDNSPLHF
TRBJ2-2	NA	TRBV5-4	CASSLGLAGVTGELFF
TRBJ1-1	NA	TRBV7-9	CASSSTIRQPNTEAFF
TRBJ1-2	NA	TRBV27	CASSDTAGDQYGYTF
TRBJ1-1	NA	TRBV30	CAWKGGSTEAFF
TRBJ1-2	NA	TRBV28	CASSLSRTGDSFGYTF
TRBJ2-1	NA	TRBV7-9	CASSPGVSSYNEQFF
TRBJ1-1	NA	TRBV6-1	CASFAGGNTEAFF